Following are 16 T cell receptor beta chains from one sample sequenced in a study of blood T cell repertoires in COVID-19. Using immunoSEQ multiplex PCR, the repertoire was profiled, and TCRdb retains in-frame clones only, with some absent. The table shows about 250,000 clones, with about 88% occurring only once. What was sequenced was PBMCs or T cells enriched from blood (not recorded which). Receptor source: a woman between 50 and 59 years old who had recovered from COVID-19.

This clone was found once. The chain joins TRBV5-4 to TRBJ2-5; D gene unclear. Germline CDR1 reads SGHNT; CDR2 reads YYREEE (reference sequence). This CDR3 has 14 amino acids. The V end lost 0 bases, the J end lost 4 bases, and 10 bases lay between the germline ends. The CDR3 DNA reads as TGTGCCAGCAGCTTGGGACTGACGCTAGAGACCCAGTACTTC. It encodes CASSLGLTLETQYF.

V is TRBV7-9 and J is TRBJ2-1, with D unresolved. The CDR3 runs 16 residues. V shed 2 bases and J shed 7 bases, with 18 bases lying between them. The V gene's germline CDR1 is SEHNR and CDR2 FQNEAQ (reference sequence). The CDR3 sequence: CASSLTATARINEQFF. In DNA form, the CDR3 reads TGTGCCAGCAGCTTAACTGCCACAGCTCGAATTAATGAGCAGTTCTTC. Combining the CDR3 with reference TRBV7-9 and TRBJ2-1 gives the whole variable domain DTGVSQNPRHKITKRGQNVTFRCDPISEHNRLYWYRQTLGQGPEFLTYFQNEAQLEKSRLLSDRFSAERPKGSFSTLEIQRTEQGDSAMYLCASSLTATARINEQFFGPGTRLTVL.

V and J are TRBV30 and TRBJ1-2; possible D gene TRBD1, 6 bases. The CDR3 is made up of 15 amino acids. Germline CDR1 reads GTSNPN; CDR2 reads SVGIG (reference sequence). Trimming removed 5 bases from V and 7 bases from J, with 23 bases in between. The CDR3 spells CAWEGVRASFGGYTF. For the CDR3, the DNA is TGTGCCTGGGAGGGGGTGCGGGCCTCTTTCGGTGGCTACACCTTC.

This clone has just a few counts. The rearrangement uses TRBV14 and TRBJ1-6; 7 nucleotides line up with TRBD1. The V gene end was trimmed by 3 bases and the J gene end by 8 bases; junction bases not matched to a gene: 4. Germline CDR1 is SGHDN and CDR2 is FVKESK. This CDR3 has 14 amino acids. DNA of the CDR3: TGTGCCAGCAGCCAGCGACAGGGAGATTCACCCCTCCACTTT. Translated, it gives CASSQRQGDSPLHF.

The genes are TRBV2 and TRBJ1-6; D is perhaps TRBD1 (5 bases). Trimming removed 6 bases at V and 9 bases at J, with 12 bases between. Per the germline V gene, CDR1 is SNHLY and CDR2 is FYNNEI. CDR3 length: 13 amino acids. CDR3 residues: CASRVQGISPLHF. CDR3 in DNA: TGTGCCAGCAGGGTCCAGGGAATTTCACCCCTCCACTTT. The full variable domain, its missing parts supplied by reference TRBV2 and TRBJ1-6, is EPEVTQTPSHQVTQMGQEVILRCVPISNHLYFYWYRQILGQKVEFLVSFYNNEISEKSEIFDDQFSVERPDGSNFTLKIRSTKLEDSAMYFCASRVQGISPLHFGNGTRLTVT.

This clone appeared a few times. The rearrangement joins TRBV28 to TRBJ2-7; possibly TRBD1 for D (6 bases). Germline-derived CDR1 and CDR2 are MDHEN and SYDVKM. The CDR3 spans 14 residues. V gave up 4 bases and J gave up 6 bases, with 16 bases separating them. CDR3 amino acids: CASSSGTNRGEQYF. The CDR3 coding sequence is TGTGCCAGCAGTTCCGGGACAAATCGTGGCGAGCAGTACTTC.

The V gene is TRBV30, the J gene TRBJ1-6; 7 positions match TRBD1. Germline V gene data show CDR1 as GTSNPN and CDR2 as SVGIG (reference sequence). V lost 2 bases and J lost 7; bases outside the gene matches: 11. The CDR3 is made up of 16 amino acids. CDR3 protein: CAWSHRGPIDNSPLHF. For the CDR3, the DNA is TGTGCCTGGAGTCACAGGGGACCAATTGACAATTCACCCCTCCACTTT.

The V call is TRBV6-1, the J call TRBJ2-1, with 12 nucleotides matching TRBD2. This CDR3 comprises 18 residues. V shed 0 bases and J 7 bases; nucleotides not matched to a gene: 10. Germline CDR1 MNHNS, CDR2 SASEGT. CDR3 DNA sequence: TGTGCCAGCAGTGAAGCTCGGCTAGCGGGAGGGATAAGGAATGAGCAGTTCTTC. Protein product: CASSEARLAGGIRNEQFF.

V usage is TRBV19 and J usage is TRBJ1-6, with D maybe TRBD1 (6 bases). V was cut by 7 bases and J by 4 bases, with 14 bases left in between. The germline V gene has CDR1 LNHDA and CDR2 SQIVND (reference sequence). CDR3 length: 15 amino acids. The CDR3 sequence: CASNPGDVYNSPLHF. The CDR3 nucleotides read TGTGCCAGTAACCCAGGGGATGTGTATAATTCACCCCTCCACTTT.

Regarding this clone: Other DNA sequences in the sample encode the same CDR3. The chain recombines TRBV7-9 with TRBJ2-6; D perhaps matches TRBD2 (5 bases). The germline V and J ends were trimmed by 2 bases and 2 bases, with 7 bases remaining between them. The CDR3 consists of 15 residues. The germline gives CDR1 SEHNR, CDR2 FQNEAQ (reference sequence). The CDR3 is CASSLTGAGANVLTF. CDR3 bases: TGTGCCAGCAGCTTAACCGGGGCTGGGGCCAACGTCCTGACTTTC.

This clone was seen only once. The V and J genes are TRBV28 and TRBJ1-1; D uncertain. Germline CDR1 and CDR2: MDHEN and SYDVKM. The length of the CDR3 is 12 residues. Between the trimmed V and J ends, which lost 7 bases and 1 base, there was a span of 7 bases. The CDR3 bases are TGTGCCAGCAATACCGGGAACACTGAAGCTTTCTTT. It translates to CASNTGNTEAFF.

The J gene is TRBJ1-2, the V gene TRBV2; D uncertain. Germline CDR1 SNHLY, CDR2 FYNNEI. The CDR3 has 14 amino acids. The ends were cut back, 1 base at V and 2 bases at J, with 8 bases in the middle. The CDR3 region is CASSEDSSNYGYTF. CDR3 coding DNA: TGTGCCAGCAGTGAAGACTCATCCAACTATGGCTACACCTTC.

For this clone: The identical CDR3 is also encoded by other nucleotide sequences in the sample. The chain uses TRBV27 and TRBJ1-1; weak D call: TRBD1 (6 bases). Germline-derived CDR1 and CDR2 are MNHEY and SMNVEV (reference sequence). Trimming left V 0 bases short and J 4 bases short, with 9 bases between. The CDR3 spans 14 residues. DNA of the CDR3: TGTGCCAGCAGTTTATCCAGGGGAACCACTGAAGCTTTCTTT. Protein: CASSLSRGTTEAFF.

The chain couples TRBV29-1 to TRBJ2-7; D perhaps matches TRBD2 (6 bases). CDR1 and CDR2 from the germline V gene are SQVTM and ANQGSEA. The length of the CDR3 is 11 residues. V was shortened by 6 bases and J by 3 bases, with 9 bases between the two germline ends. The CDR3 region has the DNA TGCAGCGTCGGGAGCCTCTACGAGCAGTACTTC. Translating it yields CSVGSLYEQYF.

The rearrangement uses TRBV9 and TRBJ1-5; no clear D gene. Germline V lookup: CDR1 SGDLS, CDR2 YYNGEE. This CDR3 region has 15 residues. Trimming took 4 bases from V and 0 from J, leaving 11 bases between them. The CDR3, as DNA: TGTGCCAGCAGCCCGCATTCGGGTAGCAATCAGCCCCAGCATTTT. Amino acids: CASSPHSGSNQPQHF.

In nucleotides, the CDR3 is TGTGCCAGTAGTATAGTCGGCATGACTTCTTCACCCCTCCACTTT. This encodes CASSIVGMTSSPLHF. This chain joins TRBV19 and TRBJ1-6, with no clear D. V gave up 1 base and J gave up 9 bases, with 13 bases separating them. The CDR3 runs 15 residues. Germline-derived CDR1 and CDR2 are LNHDA and SQIVND (reference sequence).